This T cell receptor (beta chain) originates from a study of T-cell memory formation after mild COVID-19. The wider study: The two donors had largely donor-specific TCR clusters. Regarding the study as a whole: Contracting CD8+ clones were enriched in EMRA, CD4+ mainly in CM and EM.

TCRdb reprocessed the 5' RACE reads with MiXCR, giving one entry per CDR3 protein. The repertoire holds roughly 50,000 distinct CDR3 sequences, with more than 8% as singletons. CDR1 PRHDT and CDR2 FYEKMQ come from the germline V gene (reference sequence). The CDR3 runs 16 residues. V lost 0 bases and J 0 bases, leaving 9 bases between the germline ends. There are a few counts of this clonotype. The antigen remains unidentified. The chain is built from TRBV13 and TRBJ1-3, with D uncertain. The receptor comes from a man aged 18 to 29 who had mild COVID-19 (a few samples of this study predate the infection). Cell type and time point are not known. The specimen was PBMCs or a T cell subset sorted from them (not recorded which). The CDR3 sequence is CASSLGGRSSGNTIYF. The CDR3 DNA sequence: TGTGCCAGCAGCTTAGGGGGCAGAAGCTCTGGAAACACCATATATTTT.